This T cell receptor (beta chain) is drawn from a study of OX40 agonist ivuxolimab in advanced cancers. Looking at the study overall: Ivuxolimab, which targeted the costimulatory receptor OX40 (CD134), was an agonistic, fully human IgG2 monoclonal antibody. Intravenous ivuxolimab was administered to patients every 2 weeks at six dose levels: 0.01, 0.1, 0.3, 1.5, 3 and 10 mg/kg. Partial responses occurred in three dose-escalation patients: two with cutaneous melanoma and one with hepatocellular carcinoma. The paper reports the monotherapy dose-escalation portion (N = 52 patients) of the phase I ivuxolimab trial. The dose-escalation cohort was 82.7% male with a mean age of 60 years, ranging from roughly 20 to 80. Patients were allowed to have had prior anti-PD-1, anti-PD-L1 or anti-CTLA-4 therapy, and approximately 39% of the dose-escalation patients had been treated with checkpoint inhibitors. Of the roughly 52 dose-escalation patients, hepatocellular carcinoma was present in around 20, melanoma in around 15, renal cell carcinoma in 9 and head and neck cancer in 9. The point of sequencing TCRbeta in the periphery was to test whether ivuxolimab changed TCR sequence diversity and drove clonal T-cell expansion.

The trial excluded patients who had a history of autoimmune disease or who were on systemic immunosuppression. Peripheral blood for TCR sequencing was drawn from every dose cohort at baseline, at cycle 4 day 1 and at cycle 7 day 1. Samples were obtained from an open-label, multicenter, first-in-human phase I dose-escalation trial of ivuxolimab. Adults with locally advanced or metastatic melanoma, renal cell, hepatocellular, or head and neck squamous cell carcinoma were enrolled in the trial. CD4+ and CD8+ T cells were sorted separately from peripheral blood before TCR sequencing. Including the terminal cysteine and phenylalanine, the CDR3 comprises 13 residues. CDR3 DNA is the only sequence kept; it has 39 bases, read in frame from the first base. V is reduced by 3 bases and J by 3 bases, leaving a spacing of 7 bases between them. The germline V gene (reference sequence) gives CDR1 as SEHNR and CDR2 as FQNEAQ.

As for this clone: Its antigen target is currently unknown. No quality values exist for individual bases; no much larger clone is one base distant.

Beyond this particular receptor, the publication reports: After ivuxolimab, more expanded clones were found on average in CD8+ T cells than in CD4+ T cells. At doses from 0.1 to 3.0 mg/kg, clonal expansion was seen in both CD4+ and CD8+ blood T cells between baseline and week 6. The antigen specificity of the clonally expanded peripheral T cells was not determined. Low levels of normalized T-cell clonal expansion were also seen in some nonresponding patients. Partial responders in the 0.1-3.0 mg/kg groups had among the lowest normalized peripheral clonal expansion, especially among CD8+ T cells.

For sequencing of the TCRbeta CDR3 region, genomic DNA was extracted from the sorted cells. The immunoSEQ Assay was used for sequencing of TCRbeta CDR3 regions. TCRdb mirrors the immuneACCESS table, restricted to in-frame sequences. Some clones are absent from its copies; in checked studies, under half trace to an unresolved V gene, and the reason for the others is unknown. Across this sample there are 80,000 to 100,000 clones, with approximately 90% seen only once. More than 0.5% of the sample rests with the top ten. Here the chain combines TRBV7-9 and TRBJ2-3; no confident D gene assignment can be made. This clonotype was obtained from an adult with an advanced solid tumor such as melanoma, head and neck, liver or kidney cancer. The specimen comprised CD4+ or CD8+ T cells sorted from blood, sampled in a trial of the OX40 agonist ivuxolimab. The CDR3 reads CASSFGGTDTQYF. DNA sequence: TGTGCCAGCAGCTTCGGTGGGACAGATACGCAGTATTTT.